These T cell receptor beta chains were read from a single sample in a study of vaccination effects on CD4 cells after COVID-19. Repertoires were generated with immunoSEQ multiplex PCR, while TCRdb's copy carries only in-frame clones and drops some. The sample includes roughly 41,000 clones, under 75% seen only once; the top ten take about a quarter. These receptors' targets are unknown. Sequences were derived from CD4+ T cells from PBMCs cultured with HCoV-OC43 spike peptides, sampled before COVID-19 vaccination. The source of these receptors is a human donor who received a COVID-19 vaccine. Both conserved end residues are part of each CDR3. The D gene is left open where the match is weak. Clone size appears in some rows only: once, few, many, or a class for an expanded clone.

CDR3aa	CDR3nt	j_gene	len	v_gene	abundance	d_gene
CASSIIQPGQGEKLFF	TGTGCCAGTAGTATAATCCAGCCGGGACAGGGTGAAAAACTGTTTTTT	TRBJ1-4	16	TRBV19	NA	TRBD1
CASSYPGARQPQHF	TGTGCCAGCAGTTATCCGGGGGCGAGACAGCCCCAGCATTTT	TRBJ1-5	14	TRBV6-2/TRBV6-3	NA	NA
CASSQVDNYGYTF	TGCGCCAGCAGCCAAGTTGATAACTATGGCTACACCTTC	TRBJ1-2	13	TRBV4-1	NA	NA
CASSSQWASYNEQFF	TGTGCCAGCAGCTCCCAATGGGCCTCCTACAATGAGCAGTTCTTC	TRBJ2-1	15	TRBV7-2	NA	NA
CATSRALGTGSSTDTQYF	TGTGCCACCAGCAGAGCGCTCGGGACAGGCTCTAGCACAGATACGCAGTATTTT	TRBJ2-3	18	TRBV15	NA	TRBD1
CASSKAHTGETNYGYTF	TGTGCCAGCAGCAAAGCCCATACAGGGGAGACTAACTATGGCTACACCTTC	TRBJ1-2	17	TRBV21-1	NA	NA
CASSPGLDTGELFF	TGTGCCAGCTCACCTGGACTGGACACCGGGGAGCTGTTTTTT	TRBJ2-2	14	TRBV18	few	NA
CASSQTGGGRSNQPQHF	TGTGCCAGCAGCCAGACAGGGGGCGGCCGTAGCAATCAGCCCCAGCATTTT	TRBJ1-5	17	TRBV3-1/TRBV3-2	NA	TRBD1
CAWSSGRMNQPQHF	TGTGCCTGGAGTTCCGGACGGATGAATCAGCCCCAGCATTTT	TRBJ1-5	14	TRBV30	NA	NA
CASSELAGGNEQFF	TGTGCCAGCAGTGAACTAGCGGGGGGCAATGAGCAGTTCTTC	TRBJ2-1	14	TRBV6-1	NA	TRBD2
CASSPGTRWGYGYTF	TGTGCCAGCAGCCCCGGGACCCGGTGGGGCTATGGCTACACCTTC	TRBJ1-2	15	TRBV5-4	NA	NA
CSVLPRGGNEQYF	TGCAGCGTCCTCCCACGGGGGGGGAACGAGCAGTACTTC	TRBJ2-7	13	TRBV29-1	NA	TRBD2
CASSIIPSRQDYGYTF	TGTGCCAGTAGTATTATCCCCTCCCGACAGGACTATGGCTACACCTTC	TRBJ1-2	16	TRBV19	NA	NA
CASRRAWSNYGYTF	TGTGCCAGCCGTCGGGCATGGTCTAACTATGGCTACACCTTC	TRBJ1-2	14	TRBV28	NA	NA
CASSSQLQETQYF	TGTGCCAGCAGTTCTCAACTTCAAGAGACCCAGTACTTC	TRBJ2-5	13	TRBV27	NA	NA
CASTSGGGNEKLFF	TGTGCCAGCACCTCCGGGGGGGGTAATGAAAAACTGTTTTTT	TRBJ1-4	14	TRBV28	NA	NA
CASSTRSSDYGYTF	TGTGCCAGCAGTACCCGAAGCTCGGACTATGGCTACACCTTC	TRBJ1-2	14	TRBV2	NA	NA
CASSPLQGAYGYTF	TGTGCCAGCAGTCCGCTACAGGGGGCTTATGGCTACACCTTC	TRBJ1-2	14	TRBV2	NA	TRBD1
CASTGTGRMDTF	TGTGCCAGCACTGGGACAGGTAGGATGGACACCTTC	TRBJ1-2	12	TRBV2	NA	TRBD1
CASRAGTVGTEAFF	TGTGCCAGCAGGGCTGGGACAGTTGGCACTGAAGCTTTCTTT	TRBJ1-1	14	TRBV28	NA	TRBD1
CASSFDRSYEQYF	TGTGCCAGCAGCTTCGACAGGTCCTACGAGCAGTACTTC	TRBJ2-7	13	TRBV7-8	NA	NA
CASSSGGGTGKPQHF	TGTGCCAGCAGCTCTGGGGGGGGAACGGGTAAGCCCCAGCATTTT	TRBJ1-5	15	TRBV5-4	NA	NA
CATSSRSGGRNEQFF	TGTGCCACCAGCAGCCGTAGTGGGGGTAGAAATGAGCAGTTCTTC	TRBJ2-1	15	TRBV15	NA	NA
CASSPRAPKRTDTQYF	TGTGCCAGCAGCCCCCGCGCCCCGAAGCGCACAGATACGCAGTATTTT	TRBJ2-3	16	TRBV11-1	NA	NA